The present entry profiles one T cell receptor beta chain with its context. The antigen is unknown. Untouched CD4+ T cells were bead-isolated at roughly 98% purity. V gave up 3 bases and J gave up 0 bases, with 7 bases separating them. In germline, CDR1 is WSHSY, CDR2 SAAADI. This CDR3 has 14 residues. This entry is derived from a study of T cell repertoires and HLA-DP antigens. Study information: CD4+ T cells were cocultured with HeLa cells expressing HLA-DP.

Profiled with immunoSEQ multiplex PCR; TCRdb holds only in-frame clones, not every one. The sample lists more than 90,000 clones, roughly 92% occurring once. The source material was CD4+ T cells from PBMCs. The chain recombines TRBV10-2 with TRBJ2-3, with D tentatively TRBD1 or TRBD2 (5 bases each). The receptor's source is a young woman in good health and CMV-seronegative. DNA for the CDR3: TGCGCCAGCAGTGACAGGGACAGCACAGATACGCAGTATTTT. Translation: CASSDRDSTDTQYF.